This T cell receptor beta chain was identified during a study of CXCR3-negative and CXCR3-positive naive CD8 T cells (dated by TCRdb to about 2019). Study-wide context: In total, about 135 million TRB reads were obtained, which works out to roughly 1.5 +/- 0.3 million reads per library. TRBV-TRBJ cluster analysis included naive subsets from a handful of donors and memory cells from 3 donors. Diversity and physicochemical repertoire analyses were performed on around 10 donors pooled from two independent experiments.

As regards this clonotype: Its antigen remains undetermined.

For each CD8+ T cell subset, flow sorting was done in triplicate, and around 300,000 cells per subset went directly into RLT lysis buffer. Naive CD8+ T cells were defined stringently as CD45RO-CCR7+CD27+CD95- to exclude memory contaminants. Peripheral blood mononuclear cells were isolated from buffy coats by standard density gradient centrifugation. A FACSAria III was used to flow-sort naive CXCR3-negative and CXCR3-positive CD8+ T cells. Total RNA was extracted from sorted cells using an RNeasy Mini Kit. Data came from a NextSeq 550. The Human TCR Profiling Kit (MiLaboratory) was used to make UMI-labeled 5' RACE TRB cDNA libraries. The full amount of extracted RNA was used for cDNA synthesis, and the full amount of resulting cDNA was used for PCR amplification. Libraries were prepared in parallel with an identical number of PCR cycles. In the source study's methods: MIGEC and MiXCR extracted about 50,000 +/- 10,000 unique UMI-labeled TRB cDNA molecules per library, requiring at least two reads per UMI. Each library averaged 40,000 +/- 10,000 functional in-frame TRB CDR3 nucleotide clonotypes without stop codons. After downsampling to 5000 UMI-labeled TRB molecules per sample, diversity metrics such as normalized Shannon-Wiener and Chao1 were calculated in VDJtools. Clonotype-size-weighted physicochemical properties of the central five CDR3 residues (interaction energy, strength, volume and Kidera factor 4) were computed in VDJtools. Each entry corresponds to one CDR3 protein sequence from reads that TCRdb reprocessed, and DNA is not given. The V and J calls were determined by TCRdb, not by the authors. The sample table holds over 70,000 distinct CDR3 sequences. The ten most abundant clones make up roughly 0.89% of the sample.

CDR1 and CDR2 were assigned from the germline V gene as SGHDT and YYEEEE. Measured from the cysteine to the phenylalanine, the CDR3 is 19 residues long. Only the protein sequence is given. The research as a whole found: Both naive subsets had comparably high repertoire diversity, while memory CD8+ T cells had much lower repertoire diversity. TRB CDR3s from CXCR3-positive naive cells showed higher hydrophobicity (lower Kidera factor 4), lower energy, and higher strength and volume indices than CXCR3-negative naive cells. Within the same donor, TRBV-TRBJ usage looked similar between naive CXCR3-negative and CXCR3-positive cells, but memory cells had distinct patterns. Because surface CD5, which is linked to self-reactivity in mice, was comparable between the naive subsets, TCR interaction strength was also inferred from the physicochemical properties of TRB CDR3s. Because CXCR3 expression was partially decreased after cryopreservation, freshly isolated PBMCs were used for most assays.

Sample: naive CXCR3+ CD8+ T cells from blood. The cell subset or site label on this specimen signifies: CD45RO-CCR7+CD27+CD95- naive CD8+ T cells expressing CXCR3 (TNR3+). This receptor chain uses TRBV5-6 and TRBJ2-4; lacking DNA, the TRBD1 call made by TCRdb goes unchecked. This clonotype originated in a human donor in good health. Some clones in this sample may be carry-over from other donors' samples. The CDR3 has the sequence CASSTPRDRGLLGKNIQYF.